This T cell receptor (beta chain) derives from a study of T cell changes during pregnancy in multiple sclerosis. Sequencing used immunoSEQ multiplex PCR; TCRdb keeps in-frame clones, though not all of them. Among approximately 31,000 clones listed, around 91% were seen once. Germline-derived CDR1 and CDR2 are SGHAT and FQNNGV. V lost 5 bases and J lost 9; bases outside the gene matches: 9. The CDR3 loop spans 14 amino acids. This clonotype was sampled from a female donor with multiple sclerosis, enrolled in a pregnancy study. The sample in question was CD8+ T cells from peripheral blood mononuclear cells, obtained in the second trimester of pregnancy. The V call is TRBV11-2, the J call TRBJ2-2; 7 positions agree with TRBD1. This chain's CDR3 is CASSVGQVIRELFF. The CDR3 nucleotides are TGTGCCAGCAGCGTTGGACAGGTTATACGGGAGCTGTTTTTT. The full variable domain, rest sourced from reference TRBV11-2 and TRBJ2-2, is EAGVAQSPRYKIIEKRQSVAFWCNPISGHATLYWYQQILGQGPKLLIQFQNNGVVDDSQLPKDRFSAERLKGVDSTLKIQPAKLEDSAVYLCASSVGQVIRELFFGEGSRLTVL.